The rows below give T cell receptor beta chains drawn from one sample of a study of shared clonotypes between healthy human individuals. Produced via immunoSEQ multiplex PCR; TCRdb's table is partial and in-frame only. The repertoire holds 550,000 to 850,000 clones, with 55% to 80% as singletons. Source material: memory CD4+ T cells sorted from blood. Receptors were obtained from a woman aged 25 to 39 in good health. CDR3s include the opening cysteine and the closing phenylalanine or tryptophan. Fields, in order: V gene, D gene, J gene, clone size, CDR3 protein, CDR3 DNA. D genes are given only for firm matches. Clone size, where shown, is once, few, many, or a class for clones that have expanded.

V gene: TRBV11-3; D gene: NA; J gene: TRBJ1-1; clone size: few; CDR3 protein: CASSRDTTLHTEAFF; CDR3 DNA: TGTGCCAGCAGCAGGGACACCACCCTACACACTGAAGCTTTCTTT
V gene: TRBV28; D gene: NA; J gene: TRBJ1-1; clone size: NA; CDR3 protein: CASIPPRGSNTEAFF; CDR3 DNA: TGTGCCAGCATCCCCCCCCGAGGATCAAACACTGAAGCTTTCTTT
V gene: TRBV7-2; D gene: TRBD1; J gene: TRBJ1-4; clone size: NA; CDR3 protein: CASSLGSQGAREKLFF; CDR3 DNA: TGTGCCAGCAGCTTAGGCAGCCAGGGGGCGCGAGAAAAACTGTTTTTT
V gene: TRBV30; D gene: NA; J gene: TRBJ2-5; clone size: NA; CDR3 protein: CAWRWAGETQYF; CDR3 DNA: TGTGCCTGGAGGTGGGCCGGGGAGACCCAGTACTTC
V gene: TRBV6-5; D gene: TRBD1; J gene: TRBJ2-7; clone size: NA; CDR3 protein: CASSRDRSYEQYF; CDR3 DNA: TGTGCCAGCAGTCGGGACAGGAGCTACGAGCAGTACTTC
V gene: TRBV7-8; D gene: NA; J gene: TRBJ2-2; clone size: NA; CDR3 protein: CATSAETGELFF; CDR3 DNA: TGTGCCACATCTGCGGAAACCGGGGAGCTGTTTTTT
V gene: TRBV11-3; D gene: NA; J gene: TRBJ1-1; clone size: NA; CDR3 protein: CASSPHIGNTEAFF; CDR3 DNA: TGTGCCAGCAGCCCCCACATAGGGAACACTGAAGCTTTCTTT
V gene: TRBV19; D gene: NA; J gene: TRBJ2-3; clone size: NA; CDR3 protein: CASSQADTQYF; CDR3 DNA: TGTGCCAGTAGTCAGGCAGATACGCAGTATTTT
V gene: TRBV29-1; D gene: TRBD2; J gene: TRBJ2-1; clone size: NA; CDR3 protein: CSLGVAGNNEQFF; CDR3 DNA: TGCAGCCTGGGGGTAGCGGGTAACAATGAGCAGTTCTTC
V gene: TRBV15; D gene: NA; J gene: TRBJ2-2; clone size: NA; CDR3 protein: CATSRDRGGTGELFF; CDR3 DNA: TGTGCCACCAGCAGAGATCGAGGCGGGACCGGGGAGCTGTTTTTT
V gene: TRBV18; D gene: TRBD1; J gene: TRBJ2-7; clone size: NA; CDR3 protein: CASSARDRVYEQYF; CDR3 DNA: TGTGCCAGCTCAGCGCGGGACAGGGTCTACGAGCAGTACTTC
V gene: TRBV6-1; D gene: TRBD2; J gene: TRBJ2-7; clone size: NA; CDR3 protein: CASSENWGLDSEQYF; CDR3 DNA: TGTGCCAGCAGTGAAAATTGGGGACTAGATTCCGAGCAGTACTTC
V gene: TRBV14; D gene: NA; J gene: TRBJ2-1; clone size: once; CDR3 protein: CASSQPGLGIEQFF; CDR3 DNA: TGTGCCAGCAGCCAACCGGGACTGGGTATTGAGCAGTTCTTC
V gene: TRBV5-1; D gene: NA; J gene: TRBJ2-7; clone size: NA; CDR3 protein: CASSLVGFPSYEQYF; CDR3 DNA: TGCGCCAGCAGCTTGGTAGGGTTTCCCTCCTACGAGCAGTACTTC
V gene: TRBV29-1; D gene: TRBD2; J gene: TRBJ2-2; clone size: NA; CDR3 protein: CSARLAGATGELFF; CDR3 DNA: TGCAGCGCCCGACTAGCGGGAGCCACCGGGGAGCTGTTTTTT
V gene: TRBV12-5; D gene: NA; J gene: TRBJ2-7; clone size: NA; CDR3 protein: CASGLSLETSYEQYF; CDR3 DNA: TGTGCTAGTGGTTTGAGTTTAGAGACTTCCTACGAGCAGTACTTC
V gene: TRBV30; D gene: NA; J gene: TRBJ2-7; clone size: few; CDR3 protein: CAWKGLSYEQYF; CDR3 DNA: TGTGCCTGGAAGGGGCTCTCCTACGAGCAGTACTTC
V gene: TRBV18; D gene: NA; J gene: TRBJ2-2; clone size: NA; CDR3 protein: CASSPRTTNTGELFF; CDR3 DNA: TGTGCCAGCTCACCAAGGACCACGAACACCGGGGAGCTGTTTTTT
V gene: TRBV6-5; D gene: NA; J gene: TRBJ1-1; clone size: NA; CDR3 protein: CASRGQSMNTEAFF; CDR3 DNA: TGTGCCAGCAGAGGACAGTCAATGAACACTGAAGCTTTCTTT